This T cell receptor beta chain appears in the sequencing data of a study of regulatory T cells in long-lasting Graves disease. Study-level results: Comparison showed that persistent patients shared more public clonotypes (fewer than 3,000) than new patients (966).

Trimming took 1 base from V and 2 from J, leaving 15 bases between them. Per germline, CDR1 LGHNT and CDR2 FRNRAP. This CDR3 spans 17 amino acids. Building of the TCR beta libraries involved iRepertoire HTBI primers and Arm-PCR of CDR3 regions. From the multiplex PCR reads, TCRdb called clonotypes with MiXCR, one entry per CDR3 protein. The sample comprises around 400,000 distinct CDR3 sequences, roughly 16% of which are singletons, and around a fifth rests with the top ten. Comments on this clonotype: Its antigen remains unknown.

The sample's time point: newly diagnosed GD, antithyroid drugs for less than 3 months. The TCR library was made from RNA extracted from PBMCs. The input for sequencing was peripheral blood mononuclear cells (PBMCs), taken at new diagnosis, from a patient treated with antithyroid drugs. The V and J genes are TRBV12-5 and TRBJ2-4; D is possibly TRBD1 (6 bases). This receptor was taken from a female donor with Graves disease. CDR3 DNA: TGTGCTAGTGGTTTGGGGGGCAGGGGTCCCCCCAAAAACATTCAGTACTTC. This sequence encodes CASGLGGRGPPKNIQYF.